Listed below are T cell receptor beta chains from one sample, sequenced in a study of blood T cell repertoires in COVID-19. This table comes from immunoSEQ multiplex PCR, and its TCRdb copy is limited to in-frame clones, with some not included. The table has 150,000 to 200,000 clones, 75% to 90% seen once. Sample: PBMCs or T cells enriched from blood (not recorded which). The origin of the receptors is a man in his forties who had recovered from COVID-19. The conserved cysteine and the conserved F or W are not part of the CDR3 here. Each record gives: V gene, CDR3 protein.

TRBV5-1,ASSLGSPADTIY
TRBV18,ASSPPSLGLNTEAF
TRBV6-4,ASSRAYTGELF
TRBV7-3,ASSLTAGPPNTGELF
TRBV2,ASRLSGYGYT
TRBV7-9,ASSSQGEKLF
TRBV19,ASSMSDMNTEAF
TRBV5-1,ASSLGQGGETQY
TRBV24-1,ATSSAYEQY
TRBV27,ASSYEGASNQPQH
TRBV7-2,ASSTPERGVYNEQF
TRBV25-1,ASSESTGASTDTQY
TRBV30,AWSLGTGGSPQH
TRBV10-3,AISEAGQLNQPQH
TRBV3-1/TRBV3-2,ASSQVPGLIVQTQY
TRBV30,AWSGLGLLNTEAF
TRBV9,ASSGRTGQGKNTGELF
TRBV11-2,ASSPQTGAF
TRBV27,ASSLAGTAYEQY
TRBV19,ASKGSGLPYEQY
TRBV7-9,ASSLAGAGLSYGYT
TRBV19,ASSGTSGRALSTDTQY
TRBV9,ASSVGPQAGETQY
TRBV5-1,ASTRTGSNTGELF
TRBV16,ASSQYRQF
TRBV12-3/TRBV12-4,ASMGALVEAF
TRBV28,ASRTLAGVGIVTQY
TRBV30,AWSVGRIAYGYT
TRBV30,ASSRAGGSGMLYGYT
TRBV19,ASSMNGDRGNYGYT
TRBV2,ATADRRGDTIY
TRBV10-3,AIRDRVTEAF
TRBV30,AWSAGGSYNEQF
TRBV28,ASSSVANQPQH
TRBV28,ASILSGGRGQGYT
TRBV28,ASSLPQDRTGTTDTQY
TRBV6-5,ASSPVEGGYT
TRBV6-2/TRBV6-3,ASTPTYSNQPQH
TRBV27,ASSFSFYNEQF
TRBV14,ASSQDKQGALLEQY
TRBV19,ASSIGLAGNEQY
TRBV6-4,ASRATGNTEAF
TRBV29-1,SAGDRAGNTIY
TRBV6-5,ASRGVGGQETQY